This entry lists 7 T cell receptor beta chains sequenced from one sample in a study of T cell responses to AZD1222 COVID-19 vaccine. Assay: immunoSEQ multiplex PCR; the TCRdb copy retains only in-frame clones and omits some. The sample lists under 75,000 clones; more than 85% were seen once. Sequenced material: peripheral blood, taken on day 0 of AZD1222 vaccination. Receptors originate from an adult in good health.

The chain has TRBV7-9 and TRBJ1-2; TRBD1 matches 7 bases. Trimming took 4 bases from V and 4 from J; bases not matched to a gene: 6. The CDR3 is made up of 14 amino acids. Germline V gene lookup returns CDR1 SEHNR and CDR2 FQNEAQ (reference sequence). CDR3 residues: CASSSNGQAYGYTF. Here the CDR3 DNA reads TGTGCCAGCAGCTCGAATGGACAGGCCTATGGCTACACCTTC.

The rearrangement joins TRBV7-3 to TRBJ1-1, with unresolved D. From germline, CDR1 is SGHTA and CDR2 FQGTGA. This CDR3 comprises 13 residues. Trimming took off 2 bases at V and 0 bases at J, with 4 bases between the two ends. This chain's CDR3 is CASSLRLNTEAFF. The DNA for the CDR3 is TGTGCCAGCAGCTTACGGCTGAACACTGAAGCTTTCTTT. The whole variable domain, filled in from reference TRBV7-3 and TRBJ1-1, reads GAGVSQTPSNKVTEKGKYVELRCDPISGHTALYWYRQSLGQGPEFLIYFQGTGAADDSGLPNDRFFAVRPEGSVSTLKIQRTERGDSAVYLCASSLRLNTEAFFGQGTRLTVV.

This clone has only one observation. The V call is TRBV6-5, the J call TRBJ2-7; 10 nucleotides agree with TRBD1. Germline CDR1 MNHEY, CDR2 SVGAGI. The CDR3 is made up of 16 amino acids. The junction had 7 bases not matched to a gene; V was cut back by 0 bases and J by 5 bases. CDR3 DNA: TGTGCCAGCAGTTACTCCCCGACAGGGGGCATGGACGAGCAGTACTTC. Protein: CASSYSPTGGMDEQYF.

The V call is TRBV5-6, the J call TRBJ2-5; D is unclear. CDR3 length: 14 residues. Trimming took 3 bases from V and 1 from J, leaving 10 bases between them. CDR1 is SGHDT, CDR2 YYEEEE, per germline. CDR3 bases: TGTGCCAGCAGCTCAACCGCGAGCCAAGAGACCCAGTACTTC. Residues: CASSSTASQETQYF.

The J gene is TRBJ1-1, the V gene TRBV30; D gene uncertain. Trimming stripped 3 bases from V and 0 bases from J, with 8 bases between. In germline, CDR1 is GTSNPN, CDR2 SVGIG (reference sequence). The CDR3 loop spans 13 amino acids. This chain's CDR3 is CAWRSGMNTEAFF. CDR3 in DNA: TGTGCCTGGAGGAGTGGAATGAACACTGAAGCTTTCTTT.

The chain joins TRBV27 to TRBJ1-2; D gene ambiguous. CDR3 length equals 12 residues. V was trimmed by 5 bases and J by 4 bases, leaving 8 bases between them. From germline, CDR1 is MNHEY and CDR2 SMNVEV (reference sequence). The CDR3 sequence: CASSVGTYGYTF. CDR3 coding DNA: TGTGCCAGCAGTGTGGGCACCTATGGCTACACCTTC.

CDR3 nucleotides: TGTGCCAGCAGCATATACAATGAGCAGTTCTTC. It specifies CASSIYNEQFF. J is TRBJ2-1 and V is TRBV25-1; D uncertain. Trimming took 6 bases from V and 4 from J, leaving 4 bases between them. This CDR3 has 11 residues. CDR1 MGHDK and CDR2 SYGVNS come from the germline V gene. Drawing the rest from reference TRBV25-1 and TRBJ2-1, the complete variable domain is EADIYQTPRYLVIGTGKKITLECSQTMGHDKMYWYQQDPGMELHLIHYSYGVNSTEKGDLSSESTVSRIRTEHFPLTLESARPSHTSQYLCASSIYNEQFFGPGTRLTVL.